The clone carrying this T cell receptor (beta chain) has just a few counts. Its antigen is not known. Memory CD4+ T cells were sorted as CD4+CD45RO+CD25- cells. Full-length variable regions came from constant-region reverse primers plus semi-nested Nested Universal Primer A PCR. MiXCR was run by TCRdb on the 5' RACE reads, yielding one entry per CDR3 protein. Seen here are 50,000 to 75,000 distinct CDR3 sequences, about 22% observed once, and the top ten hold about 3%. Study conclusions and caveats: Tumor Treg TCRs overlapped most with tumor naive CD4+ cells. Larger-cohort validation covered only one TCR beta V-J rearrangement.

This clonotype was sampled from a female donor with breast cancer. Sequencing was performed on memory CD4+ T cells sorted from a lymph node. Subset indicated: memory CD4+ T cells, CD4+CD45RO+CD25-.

The CDR3 DNA sequence: TGTGCCAGCAGCCCCGGGACTAGCGGGGGGTATACGCAGTATTTT. This encodes CASSPGTSGGYTQYF. The rearrangement uses TRBV7-8 and TRBJ2-3, with 15 bases lining up with TRBD2. Germline loops: CDR1 SGHVS, CDR2 FQNEAQ. The CDR3 loop spans 15 amino acids. V lost 5 bases, J lost 7 bases, and 4 bases stayed unmatched.